The rows below give T cell receptor beta chains drawn from one sample of a study of T cells in tumors after PD-1 blockade. Using immunoSEQ multiplex PCR, the repertoire was profiled, and TCRdb retains in-frame clones only, with some absent. The table has around 2,200 clones, around 69% seen once; the top ten hold about 14%. The material was tumor tissue, obtained after anti-PD-1 treatment. These receptors were taken from a human donor with basal cell carcinoma. CDR3s include the opening cysteine and the closing phenylalanine or tryptophan. The order of the fields is J gene, V gene, D gene, clone size, CDR3 DNA, CDR3 protein. The D gene is left open where the match is weak. Clone size, where shown, is once, few, many, or a class for clones that have expanded.

J: TRBJ2-6; V: TRBV6-2/TRBV6-3; D: NA; size: NA; DNA: TGTGCCAGCAGTTACCTACGACTTTCTGGGGCCAACGTCCTGACTTTC; CDR3: CASSYLRLSGANVLTF
J: TRBJ2-1; V: TRBV5-6; D: NA; size: NA; DNA: TGTGCCAGCAGCCTGCCAGGGGCAAGACCTTACAATGAGCAGTTCTTC; CDR3: CASSLPGARPYNEQFF
J: TRBJ2-7; V: TRBV30; D: NA; size: few; DNA: TGTGCCTGGAGTGCGCGCCCGCGAATCGAGCAGTACTTC; CDR3: CAWSARPRIEQYF
J: TRBJ1-6; V: TRBV5-6; D: TRBD1; size: large; DNA: TGTGCCAGCAGCACTGGACAGGGGGCTAATTCACCCCTCCACTTT; CDR3: CASSTGQGANSPLHF
J: TRBJ2-5; V: TRBV3-1/TRBV3-2; D: NA; size: NA; DNA: TGTGCCAGCAGCCAAGAGATAGCGAAACAAGAGACCCAGTACTTC; CDR3: CASSQEIAKQETQYF
J: TRBJ1-1; V: TRBV24-1; D: TRBD1; size: NA; DNA: TGTGCCACCAGTGAGGGGACAGGGTATCTTGCTGAAGCTTTCTTT; CDR3: CATSEGTGYLAEAFF
J: TRBJ2-5; V: TRBV5-1; D: NA; size: NA; DNA: TGCGCCAGCTCCCGAAGCGGCCAAGAGACCCAGTACTTC; CDR3: CASSRSGQETQYF
J: TRBJ2-5; V: TRBV4-3; D: TRBD2; size: NA; DNA: TGCGCCAGCAGCCAAGATAGAGCGGGGGGACAAGAGACCCAGTACTTC; CDR3: CASSQDRAGGQETQYF
J: TRBJ2-1; V: TRBV7-3; D: TRBD2; size: NA; DNA: TGTGCCAGCAGCTTGGATAGCGGGGGGGCCTTCTATGAGCAGTTCTTC; CDR3: CASSLDSGGAFYEQFF
J: TRBJ1-5; V: TRBV7-9; D: TRBD1; size: NA; DNA: TGTGCCAGCAGTTACGGGACCGGGACAGGGGGGAATCAGCCCCAGCATTTT; CDR3: CASSYGTGTGGNQPQHF
J: TRBJ1-2; V: TRBV28; D: NA; size: NA; DNA: TGTGCCAGCATCGGAAGGCTTTTGGGGGGCTACACCTTC; CDR3: CASIGRLLGGYTF
J: TRBJ1-1; V: TRBV3-1/TRBV3-2; D: NA; size: few; DNA: TGTGCCAGCAGCCAAGGGGTGAGTTCTTCTGAAGCTTTCTTT; CDR3: CASSQGVSSSEAFF
J: TRBJ2-5; V: TRBV5-4; D: NA; size: NA; DNA: TGTGCCAGCAGCTCGGGGTTGGAGACCCAGTACTTC; CDR3: CASSSGLETQYF
J: TRBJ1-2; V: TRBV28; D: NA; size: NA; DNA: TGTGCCAGCAGTCGCTATCTGGAAACTAACTATGGCTACACCTTC; CDR3: CASSRYLETNYGYTF
J: TRBJ1-5; V: TRBV19; D: NA; size: NA; DNA: TGTGCCAGTAGTCCCCGGGGTGGGCATCAGCCCCAGCATTTT; CDR3: CASSPRGGHQPQHF
J: TRBJ2-3; V: TRBV6-5; D: NA; size: NA; DNA: TGTGCCAGCAGGACCCAGGGTAATGCAGATACGCAGTATTTT; CDR3: CASRTQGNADTQYF
J: TRBJ2-7; V: TRBV20-1; D: TRBD1; size: once; DNA: TGCAGTGCTAGTACAGGGGGTAGGTACGAGCAGTACTTC; CDR3: CSASTGGRYEQYF
J: TRBJ1-2; V: TRBV6-2/TRBV6-3; D: NA; size: NA; DNA: TGTGCCAGCAGTTTAACAGGGAAAGGCTACACCTTC; CDR3: CASSLTGKGYTF
J: TRBJ2-7; V: TRBV29-1; D: NA; size: few; DNA: TGCAGCGTTCGCCCAGGATCTGGCTACGAGCAGTACTTC; CDR3: CSVRPGSGYEQYF
J: TRBJ2-1; V: TRBV21-1; D: NA; size: few; DNA: TGTGCCAGCAGCAAAGCGACGGGACAGAGCTACAATGAGCAGTTCTTC; CDR3: CASSKATGQSYNEQFF
J: TRBJ1-2; V: TRBV5-4; D: TRBD1; size: NA; DNA: TGTGCCAGCAGCGCCCGAGACAGGGGAGACTATGGCTACACCTTC; CDR3: CASSARDRGDYGYTF
J: TRBJ2-3; V: TRBV4-1; D: TRBD2; size: NA; DNA: TGCGCCAGCAGCCTCGTCCCCTCCGGGAGGGACGGAGATACGCAGTATTTT; CDR3: CASSLVPSGRDGDTQYF
J: TRBJ1-2; V: TRBV6-6; D: NA; size: few; DNA: TGTGCCAGCAGTCAAGACCCCAACTATGGCTACACCTTC; CDR3: CASSQDPNYGYTF